Below, 9 T cell receptor beta chains from the same sample are listed, as sequenced in a study of blood T cell repertoires in COVID-19. Libraries were prepared by immunoSEQ multiplex PCR; TCRdb keeps only in-frame clonotypes and omits some of them. The sample holds about 220,000 clones, 65% to 90% seen once. The sequenced material came from peripheral blood. The receptors here all came from a man between 50 and 59 years old with active or convalescent COVID-19.

This sequence joins TRBV10-1 and TRBJ1-1, with D perhaps matching TRBD1 (6 bases). The CDR3 is made up of 19 amino acids. The germline V gene has CDR1 WNHNN and CDR2 SYGVQD (reference sequence). The V gene lost 4 bases and the J gene lost 1 base, with 25 bases spanning the gap. The CDR3 DNA reads as TGCGCCAGCAGTGGGGATCGGGGGGCCGGGGGAAGTGCGAACACTGAAGCTTTCTTT. Its translation is CASSGDRGAGGSANTEAFF.

This CDR3 is CASSSPSRDRDPLDEAFF. The CDR3 DNA reads TGTGCCAGCAGCTCCCCTTCGAGGGACAGGGATCCGTTAGATGAAGCTTTCTTT. The chain has TRBV21-1 and TRBJ1-1; the table's D call, TRBD1, has no DNA check behind it. TRBV21-1 is a listed pseudogene. The CDR3 is made up of 18 amino acids.

This clone has only one observation. J is TRBJ2-5 and V is TRBV2, with 7 positions matching TRBD1. CDR1 and CDR2 from the germline V gene are SNHLY and FYNNEI. This CDR3 is built from 12 residues. The trim removed 5 bases at V and 4 bases at J, leaving 1 base unmatched. DNA of the CDR3: TGTGCCAGCAGTAACAGGGGAGAGACCCAGTACTTC. Amino acid sequence: CASSNRGETQYF.

This chain uses TRBV2 with TRBJ1-2, with D perhaps matching TRBD1 (6 bases). Germline CDR1 SNHLY, CDR2 FYNNEI. Trimming took off 5 bases at V and 7 bases at J, with 17 bases between the two ends. This CDR3 contains 14 residues. The CDR3 is CASSLRTELRGYTF. CDR3 DNA sequence: TGTGCCAGCAGTCTCAGGACAGAATTACGTGGCTACACCTTC. Based on the CDR3 plus reference TRBV2 and TRBJ1-2, the full variable domain is EPEVTQTPSHQVTQMGQEVILRCVPISNHLYFYWYRQILGQKVEFLVSFYNNEISEKSEIFDDQFSVERPDGSNFTLKIRSTKLEDSAMYFCASSLRTELRGYTFGSGTRLTVV.

This chain uses TRBV3-1 (or the pseudogene TRBV3-2) with TRBJ2-1; D possibly corresponds to TRBD2 (6 bases). V was trimmed by 4 bases and J by 7 bases, leaving 20 bases between them. The germline gives CDR1 LGHDT, CDR2 YNNKEL (reference sequence). The CDR3 covers 16 residues. CDR3 bases: TGTGCCAGCAGCCTCGGTCGGGACTCCATTACGAATGAGCAGTTCTTC. Translated: CASSLGRDSITNEQFF.

V and J are TRBV3-1 (or the pseudogene TRBV3-2) and TRBJ2-1; D ambiguous. CDR3 length equals 15 residues. Trimming removed 4 bases at V and 0 bases at J, with 10 bases between. CDR1 LGHDT and CDR2 YNNKEL come from the germline V gene (reference sequence). Here the CDR3 reads CASSPTRDSYNEQFF. The CDR3 DNA is TGTGCCAGCAGCCCTACGCGTGACTCCTACAATGAGCAGTTCTTC.

This chain connects TRBV19 to TRBJ1-4; the D gene is possibly TRBD1 (6 bases). V was shortened by 10 bases and J by 3 bases, with 15 bases between the two germline ends. CDR3 length: 14 amino acids. Germline V gene data show CDR1 as LNHDA and CDR2 as SQIVND (reference sequence). Here the CDR3 reads CATSRGRANEKLFF. Here the CDR3 DNA reads TGTGCCACCTCCAGGGGCCGAGCTAATGAAAAACTGTTTTTT.

This clone was detected a few times. This sequence joins TRBV5-8 and TRBJ2-1; no clear D. CDR1 and CDR2 from the germline V gene are SGHTS and YDEGEE. V lost 1 base and J 12 bases, leaving 11 bases between the germline ends. CDR3 length: 12 residues. The CDR3 nucleotides are TGTGCCAGCAGCTTGTTGCGGATGGTGCAGTTCTTC. Protein: CASSLLRMVQFF. The whole variable domain, remainder taken from reference TRBV5-8 and TRBJ2-1, is EAGVTQSPTHLIKTRGQQATLRCSPISGHTSVYWYQQALGLGLQFLLWYDEGEERNRGNFPPRFSGRQFPNYSSELNVNALELEDSALYLCASSLLRMVQFFGPGTRLTVL.

The chain is built from TRBV29-1 and TRBJ2-3, with 10 bases that match TRBD1. V was clipped by 3 bases and J by 4 bases; unmatched bases: 4. From germline, CDR1 is SQVTM and CDR2 ANQGSEA. The CDR3 has 14 residues. CDR3 residues: CSVEETGGADTQYF. CDR3 in DNA: TGCAGCGTTGAGGAGACAGGGGGCGCAGATACGCAGTATTTT.